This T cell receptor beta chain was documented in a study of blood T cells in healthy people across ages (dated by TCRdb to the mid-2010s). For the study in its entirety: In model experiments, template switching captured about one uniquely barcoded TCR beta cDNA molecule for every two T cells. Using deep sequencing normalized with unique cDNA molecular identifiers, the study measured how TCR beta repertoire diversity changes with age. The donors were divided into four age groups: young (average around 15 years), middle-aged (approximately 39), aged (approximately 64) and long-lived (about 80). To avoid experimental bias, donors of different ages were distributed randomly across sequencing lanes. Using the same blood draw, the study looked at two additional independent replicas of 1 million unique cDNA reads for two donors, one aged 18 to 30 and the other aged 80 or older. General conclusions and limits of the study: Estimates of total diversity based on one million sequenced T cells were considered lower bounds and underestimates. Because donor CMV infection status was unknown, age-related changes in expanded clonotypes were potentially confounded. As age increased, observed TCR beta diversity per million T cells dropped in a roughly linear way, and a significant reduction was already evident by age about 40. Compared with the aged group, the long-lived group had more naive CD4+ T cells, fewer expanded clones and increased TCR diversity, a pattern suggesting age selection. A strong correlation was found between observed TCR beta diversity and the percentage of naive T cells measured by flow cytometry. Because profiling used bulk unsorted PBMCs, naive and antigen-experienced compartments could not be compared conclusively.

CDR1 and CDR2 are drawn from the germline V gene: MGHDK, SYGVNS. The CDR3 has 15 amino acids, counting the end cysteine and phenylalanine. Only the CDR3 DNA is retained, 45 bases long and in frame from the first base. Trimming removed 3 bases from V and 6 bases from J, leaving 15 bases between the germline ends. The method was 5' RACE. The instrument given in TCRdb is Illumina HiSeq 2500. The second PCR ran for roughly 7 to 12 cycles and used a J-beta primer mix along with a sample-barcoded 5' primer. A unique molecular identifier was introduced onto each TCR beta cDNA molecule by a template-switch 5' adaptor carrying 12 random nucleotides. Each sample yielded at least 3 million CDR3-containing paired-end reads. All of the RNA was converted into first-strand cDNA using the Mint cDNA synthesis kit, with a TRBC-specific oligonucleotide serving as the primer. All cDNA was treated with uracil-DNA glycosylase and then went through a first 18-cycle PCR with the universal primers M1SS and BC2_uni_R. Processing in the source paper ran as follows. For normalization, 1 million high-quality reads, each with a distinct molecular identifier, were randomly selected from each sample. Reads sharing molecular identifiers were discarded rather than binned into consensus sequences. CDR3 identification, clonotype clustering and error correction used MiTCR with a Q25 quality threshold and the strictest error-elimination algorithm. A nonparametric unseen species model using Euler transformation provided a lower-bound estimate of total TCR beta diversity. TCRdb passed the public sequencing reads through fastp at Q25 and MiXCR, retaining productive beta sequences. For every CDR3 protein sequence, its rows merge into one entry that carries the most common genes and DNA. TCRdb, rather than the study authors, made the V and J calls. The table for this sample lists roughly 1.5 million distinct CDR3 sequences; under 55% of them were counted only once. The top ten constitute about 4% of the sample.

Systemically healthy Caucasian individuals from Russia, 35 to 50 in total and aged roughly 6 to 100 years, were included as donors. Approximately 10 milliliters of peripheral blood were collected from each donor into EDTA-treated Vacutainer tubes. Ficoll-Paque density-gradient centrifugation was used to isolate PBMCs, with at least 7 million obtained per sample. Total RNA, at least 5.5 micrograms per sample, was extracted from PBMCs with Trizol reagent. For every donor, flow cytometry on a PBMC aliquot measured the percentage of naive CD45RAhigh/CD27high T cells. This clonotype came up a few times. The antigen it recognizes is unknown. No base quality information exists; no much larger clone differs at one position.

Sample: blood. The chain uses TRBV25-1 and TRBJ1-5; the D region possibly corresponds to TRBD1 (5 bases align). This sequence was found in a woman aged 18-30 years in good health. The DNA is TGTGCCAGCAGTGACCATGGGGGGGAGACTCAGCCCCAGCATTTT. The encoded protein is CASSDHGGETQPQHF.